This T cell receptor beta chain comes out of a study of cytomegalovirus exposure and HLA in healthy donors. Findings of the study overall: CMV antigen specificity of a few CMV-associated chains was confirmed in vitro. Immune exposure was documented only through CMV serostatus. Upon later analysis, TCR association rates were observed to vary by HLA locus, being highest for DRB1 and lowest for HLA-C.

After removal of 4 bases from V and 8 bases from J, the junction contained 12 bases not matched to a gene. This CDR3 contains 15 residues. Germline values: CDR1 SGHRS, CDR2 YFSETQ. In regard to this clone: Its antigen remains unknown.

The PCR employed 60 Vbeta primers together with 13 Jbeta primers. Generated by immunoSEQ multiplex PCR, the TCRdb table keeps only in-frame clones and is missing some. The sample shows roughly 200,000 clones, about 9% of them seen only once. The origin of this receptor is a woman younger than 45 in good health and CMV-seropositive. The chain uses TRBV5-1 and TRBJ1-2, with TRBD1 identical over 9 bases. Sequenced: PBMCs. The chain's CDR3 is CASSLGGTGSPGYTF. For the CDR3, the DNA is TGCGCCAGCAGCCTGGGCGGGACAGGGTCCCCCGGCTACACCTTC.